What follows are 15 T cell receptor beta chains derived from one specimen sequenced in a study of CD8+ T cells in alopecia areata. As for treatment: oral pan-JAK inhibitor, 5-10 mg twice daily. Reverse transcription of extracted RNA yielded cDNA, which provided the sequencing template. Using immunoSEQ multiplex PCR, the repertoire was profiled, and TCRdb retains in-frame clones only, with some absent. Of under 250,000 clones listed, over 60% were seen once; the top ten hold around 1.3%. The sample in question was CD4+ T cells sorted from blood, obtained at week 44, from a patient treated with tofacitinib. The receptors were gathered from a human donor with alopecia areata.

The chain combines TRBV2 with TRBJ1-6; D is ambiguous. CDR3 length: 11 residues. Germline V gives CDR1 SNHLY, CDR2 FYNNEI. Trimming stripped 1 base from V and 10 bases from J, with 2 bases between. CDR3 sequence: CASSEGSPLHF. DNA for the CDR3: TGTGCCAGCAGTGAAGGGTCACCCCTCCACTTT.

The chain is built from TRBV30 and TRBJ2-3; 13 positions agree with TRBD2. In germline, CDR1 is GTSNPN, CDR2 SVGIG (reference sequence). The CDR3 spans 16 residues. The V and J ends lost 0 bases and 4 bases, in that order; junction bases with no gene match: 4. In DNA form, the CDR3 reads TGTGCCTGGAGTGTACTCGGGACTAGCGGGGCAGATACGCAGTATTTT. This sequence encodes CAWSVLGTSGADTQYF.

The V and J genes are TRBV30 and TRBJ2-7, with a possible D match to TRBD2 (6 bases). The CDR3 runs to 13 residues. Trimming took 0 bases from V and 6 from J, leaving 12 bases between them. The germline V gene has CDR1 GTSNPN and CDR2 SVGIG (reference sequence). The CDR3 sequence: CAWSVTSPLEQYF. The DNA for the CDR3 is TGTGCCTGGAGTGTAACTAGCCCCCTCGAGCAGTACTTC.

The J gene is TRBJ2-2, the V gene TRBV29-1; D ambiguous. Per the germline V gene, CDR1 is SQVTM and CDR2 is ANQGSEA. CDR3 size: 11 residues. Trimming shortened V by 4 bases and J by 5 bases, and 5 bases separated the two germline ends. CDR3 region: CSVVRTGELFF. The DNA of the CDR3 is TGCAGCGTTGTTCGTACCGGGGAGCTGTTTTTT.

The chain recombines TRBV21-1 with TRBJ2-7. TRBV21-1 is a pseudogene segment. CDR3 length: 13 residues. The CDR3 nucleotides read TGTGCCAGCAGCAAAGGATCCAACTACGAGCAGTACTTC. Translated, it gives CASSKGSNYEQYF.

On this clone: At one boundary the junction diverges from the germline segment, which might be a read error. Other DNA sequences within the sample encode an identical CDR3. This rearrangement joins TRBV30 to TRBJ1-1, with D uncertain. This CDR3 contains 10 residues. CDR1 and CDR2 from the germline V gene are GTSNPN and SVGIG (reference sequence). The CDR3 DNA follows: TGTGCTTGGATCCGGACTGAAGCTTTCTTT. This codes for CAWIRTEAFF.

The chain employs TRBV5-1 and TRBJ1-1; D remains unclear. The CDR3 covers 13 residues. Trimming removed 1 base from V and 2 bases from J, with 6 bases in between. Germline values: CDR1 SGHRS, CDR2 YFSETQ. CDR3 nucleotides: TGCGCCAGCAGCTTGATGGATAACACTGAAGCTTTCTTT. Protein sequence: CASSLMDNTEAFF.

The V call is TRBV7-2, the J call TRBJ2-3; TRBD2 might be the D (5 bases). The CDR3 length is 16 residues. V was shortened by 1 base and J by 1 base, with 12 bases between the two germline ends. The germline CDR1 and CDR2 sequences are SGHTA and FQGNSA. The CDR3 reads CASSLGGSGRTDTQYF. CDR3 DNA sequence: TGTGCCAGCAGCTTAGGAGGGTCGGGTCGCACAGATACGCAGTATTTT.

The chain joins TRBV29-1 to TRBJ2-1; 8 bases fit TRBD1. Unmatched junction bases numbered 12, after V lost 8 bases and J lost 6 bases. There are 14 residues in the CDR3. Per the germline V gene, CDR1 is SQVTM and CDR2 is ANQGSEA. CDR3 residues: CSSAGQGAGNEQFF. In DNA form, the CDR3 reads TGCAGCTCTGCGGGGCAGGGGGCCGGCAATGAGCAGTTCTTC.

This rearrangement joins TRBV4-1 to TRBJ1-1; the match to TRBD1 covers 7 bases. This CDR3 region has 14 residues. Germline CDR1 MGHRA, CDR2 YSYEKL. J gave up 0 bases and V 4 bases, and 2 bases lay outside the gene matches. CDR3 in DNA: TGCGCCAGCAGCCCGGGACAGTTGAACACTGAAGCTTTCTTT. Its protein product is CASSPGQLNTEAFF.

The chain couples TRBV30 to TRBJ2-7, with TRBD1 identical over 8 bases. V lost 1 base, J lost 3 bases, and 2 bases stayed unmatched. Germline loops: CDR1 GTSNPN, CDR2 SVGIG (reference sequence). CDR3 length: 13 residues. The CDR3 DNA sequence: TGTGCCTGGAGTGGGACAGGGCACTACGAGCAGTACTTC. It specifies CAWSGTGHYEQYF.

The chain links TRBV9 to TRBJ2-7; D unresolved. Trimming took off 0 bases at V and 0 bases at J, with 10 bases between the two ends. Per the germline V gene, CDR1 is SGDLS and CDR2 is YYNGEE. CDR3 size: 15 residues. The CDR3, as DNA: TGTGCCAGCAGCGTAGGACACCTAAGCTCCTACGAGCAGTACTTC. This gives the protein CASSVGHLSSYEQYF.

The chain uses TRBV5-6 and TRBJ1-1, with no clear D. The CDR3 contains 14 residues. Germline CDR1 SGHDT, CDR2 YYEEEE. Trimming took 3 bases from V and 5 from J, leaving 14 bases between them. CDR3 coding DNA: TGTGCCAGCAGCTGGTCGAGGACGAGAACTGAAGCTTTCTTT. Residues: CASSWSRTRTEAFF.

This chain joins TRBV7-2 and TRBJ1-2, with D perhaps TRBD1 (5 bases). The CDR3 sequence is 15 residues long. V lost 4 bases and J lost 1, with 13 bases in between. Germline V lookup: CDR1 SGHTA, CDR2 FQGNSA. The CDR3 is CASSYVTGGNYGYTF. Here the CDR3 DNA reads TGTGCCAGCAGCTATGTGACTGGGGGTAACTATGGCTACACCTTC.

This clone has just a few counts. The chain uses TRBV29-1 and TRBJ1-5, with 11 positions matching TRBD1. Germline V gives CDR1 SQVTM, CDR2 ANQGSEA. V gave up 4 bases and J gave up 7 bases; unmatched junction bases: 9. The CDR3 spans 15 residues. As DNA, the CDR3 is TGCAGCGTTGTTGTTTCTGGGACAGGGGGACAGCCCCAGCATTTT. Its translation: CSVVVSGTGGQPQHF.